Below are 26 T cell receptor beta chains sequenced from a single sample in a study of blood T cell repertoires in COVID-19 (dated by TCRdb to between 2020 and 2021). The library was obtained by the immunoSEQ multiplex PCR assay. TCRdb mirrors the immuneACCESS table, restricted to in-frame sequences. Some clones are absent from its copies; in checked studies, under half trace to an unresolved V gene, and the reason for the others is unknown. The sample table shows 200,000 to 250,000 clones, and approximately 80% are seen once. The top ten hold approximately 1.3% of the sample. The source material was PBMCs or T cells enriched from blood (not recorded which). The source is a woman aged 40 to 50 with acute COVID-19.

The chain employs TRBV4-1 and TRBJ2-7; 7 nucleotides match TRBD1. The V and J ends lost 1 base and 1 base, in that order; junction bases with no gene match: 10. The V gene's germline CDR1 is MGHRA and CDR2 YSYEKL. This CDR3 comprises 17 residues. CDR3 in DNA: TGCGCCAGCAGCCAAGTACCCCGGGACAGTCGATCCTACGAGCAGTACTTC. It specifies CASSQVPRDSRSYEQYF.

J is TRBJ2-1 and V is TRBV18; 7 nucleotides line up with TRBD1. V lost 3 bases, J lost 0 bases, and 8 bases stayed unmatched. Germline loops: CDR1 KGHSH, CDR2 LQKENI. The CDR3 loop spans 17 amino acids. The CDR3 DNA follows: TGTGCCAGCTCACCCGGACAGGTTAGCTTCTCCTACAATGAGCAGTTCTTC. Its protein product is CASSPGQVSFSYNEQFF.

The chain is built from TRBV5-1 and TRBJ1-1; maybe TRBD1 (5 bases). In germline, CDR1 is SGHRS, CDR2 YFSETQ. The CDR3 length is 16 residues. Deletions cut 0 bases from V and 4 bases from J, with 16 bases between. In DNA, the CDR3 is TGCGCCAGCAGCTTGGAGACAGCTACCTTAGGCACTGAAGCTTTCTTT. This sequence encodes CASSLETATLGTEAFF.

The chain recombines TRBV10-3 with TRBJ1-5; 10 positions agree with TRBD1. This CDR3 is 16 amino acids long. The ends lost 6 bases at V and 0 bases at J; junction bases unmatched: 5. From germline, CDR1 is ENHRY and CDR2 SYGVKD. The CDR3 coding sequence is TGTGCCATCAGCGGGACAGGGGACTCTAGCAATCAGCCCCAGCATTTT. Translated, it gives CAISGTGDSSNQPQHF.

CDR3 DNA sequence: TGTGCCAGCAAGCAGGGCGCGAACACCGGGGAGCTGTTTTTT. This sequence encodes CASKQGANTGELFF. The chain links TRBV6-5 to TRBJ2-2, with D possibly TRBD1 on 5 matching bases. The CDR3 extends over 14 amino acids. Looked up from germline, CDR1 is MNHEY and CDR2 is SVGAGI. V shed 7 bases and J shed 0 bases, with 9 bases lying between them.

The rearrangement uses TRBV6-5 and TRBJ1-6; D remains ambiguous. The CDR3 length is 14 residues. The germline CDR1 and CDR2 sequences are MNHEY and SVGAGI. The V end was cut by 9 bases, the J end by 5 bases, with 14 bases between. CDR3 residues: CASQPIGDNSPLHF. CDR3 bases: TGTGCCAGTCAACCTATCGGAGATAATTCACCCCTCCACTTT.

In DNA form, the CDR3 reads TGTGCCAGCAGCCGCCGGGACAGGGAATCAGATACGCAGTATTTT. Its protein is CASSRRDRESDTQYF. This chain links TRBV9 with TRBJ2-3; 9 bases are shared with TRBD1. This CDR3 is 15 amino acids long. In germline, CDR1 is SGDLS, CDR2 YYNGEE. Trimming at V came to 4 bases and at J to 4 bases, leaving 7 bases not matched to a gene.

The chain employs TRBV5-1 and TRBJ2-3, with a possible D match to TRBD1 (6 bases). V lost 1 base to trimming and J lost 0 bases, with 12 bases between them. This CDR3 has 16 amino acids. Germline lookup yields CDR1 SGHRS and CDR2 YFSETQ. DNA of the CDR3: TGCGCCAGCAGCTTGTCAGGGACACCTAGCACAGATACGCAGTATTTT. Its protein is CASSLSGTPSTDTQYF.

The gene calls are TRBV9 and TRBJ1-4; D is unclear. V gave up 1 base and J gave up 0 bases, with 7 bases separating them. Looked up from germline, CDR1 is SGDLS and CDR2 is YYNGEE. The CDR3 covers 15 residues. CDR3 residues: CASSVFGATNEKLFF. The CDR3 DNA is TGTGCCAGCAGCGTATTCGGTGCAACTAATGAAAAACTGTTTTTT.

The V call is TRBV24-1, the J call TRBJ2-1, with 10 bases lining up with TRBD2. Trimming removed 5 bases from V and 10 bases from J; junction bases left unmatched: 1. The CDR3 extends over 12 amino acids. Germline CDR1 KGHDR, CDR2 SFDVKD. DNA for the CDR3: TGTGCCACCAGTGTTAGCGGGAGGGAGCAGTTCTTC. Encoded protein: CATSVSGREQFF.

V and J are TRBV7-9 and TRBJ1-5; tentative D call: TRBD1 (5 bases). Looked up from germline, CDR1 is SEHNR and CDR2 is FQNEAQ (reference sequence). Trimming removed 3 bases at V and 0 bases at J, with 21 bases between. CDR3 length: 19 residues. The chain's CDR3 is CASSFVGLTGPSSNQPQHF. CDR3 coding DNA: TGTGCCAGCAGCTTTGTGGGGCTCACCGGCCCTTCTAGCAATCAGCCCCAGCATTTT. Supplemented by reference TRBV7-9 and TRBJ1-5, the full variable domain reads DTGVSQNPRHKITKRGQNVTFRCDPISEHNRLYWYRQTLGQGPEFLTYFQNEAQLEKSRLLSDRFSAERPKGSFSTLEIQRTEQGDSAMYLCASSFVGLTGPSSNQPQHFGDGTRLSIL.

The sample holds a few counts of this clone. This chain connects TRBV7-9 to TRBJ1-2, with no clear D. The CDR3 has 12 amino acids. Deletions cut 5 bases from V and 4 bases from J, with 8 bases between. Germline CDR1 SEHNR, CDR2 FQNEAQ (reference sequence). The DNA of the CDR3 is TGTGCCAGCAGCCCCGAGCGCTATGGCTACACCTTC. Amino acid sequence: CASSPERYGYTF. Full variable domain (rest looked up from reference TRBV7-9 and TRBJ1-2): DTGVSQNPRHKITKRGQNVTFRCDPISEHNRLYWYRQTLGQGPEFLTYFQNEAQLEKSRLLSDRFSAERPKGSFSTLEIQRTEQGDSAMYLCASSPERYGYTFGSGTRLTVV.

The rearrangement uses TRBV6-5 and TRBJ1-5; TRBD1 might be the D (5 bases). This CDR3 comprises 13 residues. Trimming removed 5 bases at V and 8 bases at J, with 13 bases between. Looked up from germline, CDR1 is MNHEY and CDR2 is SVGAGI. The CDR3 protein is CASSMTIGEPQHF. DNA for the CDR3: TGTGCCAGCAGTATGACCATAGGGGAGCCCCAGCATTTT.

The gene calls are TRBV6-2 or TRBV6-3 and TRBJ1-2; D gene ambiguous. The CDR3 sequence is 17 residues long. V shed 3 bases and J shed 4 bases, with 21 bases lying between them. Germline lookup yields CDR1 MNHEY and CDR2 SVGEGT. The CDR3 region is CASSYQIDPEGFYGYTF. The CDR3 DNA reads TGTGCCAGCAGTTATCAAATTGATCCTGAGGGTTTCTATGGCTACACCTTC.

The CDR3 DNA reads as TGTGCCAGCTCCGGGGGATCCGGGGCCAACGTCCTGACTTTC. This sequence encodes CASSGGSGANVLTF. This chain links TRBV28 with TRBJ2-6; possibly TRBD2 for D (6 bases). CDR1 and CDR2 (germline): MDHEN, SYDVKM. CDR3 size: 14 residues. The V end was cut by 8 bases, the J end by 4 bases, with 12 bases between.

The chain is built from TRBV11-2 and TRBJ1-2; no firm D call. Per germline, CDR1 SGHAT and CDR2 FQNNGV. This CDR3 comprises 12 residues. The V gene lost 5 bases and the J gene lost 5 bases, with 9 bases spanning the gap. CDR3 in DNA: TGTGCCAGCAGCCCCCGGGGTTATGGCTACACCTTC. Translated: CASSPRGYGYTF.

This clone was picked up one time. The rearrangement uses TRBV2 and TRBJ1-1; weak D call: TRBD1 (5 bases). Germline values: CDR1 SNHLY, CDR2 FYNNEI. V shed 5 bases and J shed 9 bases, with 10 bases lying between them. CDR3 size: 11 residues. CDR3 coding DNA: TGTGCCAGCAGTATCAGGGAAAAAGCTTTCTTT. It is translated as CASSIREKAFF.

The V call is TRBV7-2, the J call TRBJ2-1; D perhaps matches TRBD1 (6 bases). Germline V gene data show CDR1 as SGHTA and CDR2 as FQGNSA. There are 15 residues in the CDR3. Trimming removed 7 bases at V and 5 bases at J, with 18 bases between. CDR3 sequence: CASNLRGTHDNEQFF. For the CDR3, the DNA is TGTGCCAGCAACCTAAGGGGGACCCATGACAATGAGCAGTTCTTC.

V and J are TRBV21-1 and TRBJ2-5; the table's D call, TRBD1, has no DNA check behind it. TRBV21-1 has pseudogene status. The CDR3 consists of 16 residues. The CDR3 loop reads CASSRIDSTYQETQYF. CDR3 bases: TGTGCCAGCAGCCGTATAGACAGCACGTACCAAGAGACCCAGTACTTC.

The chain links TRBV6-6 to TRBJ2-1, with D perhaps TRBD1 (6 bases). Trimming took 0 bases from V and 3 from J, leaving 12 bases between them. The CDR3 runs to 16 residues. The germline V gene has CDR1 MNHNY and CDR2 SVGAGI (reference sequence). The CDR3 DNA reads TGTGCCAGCAGTTACTCGAGTCCAGGGGACTACAATGAGCAGTTCTTC. As protein: CASSYSSPGDYNEQFF.

J is TRBJ2-7 and V is TRBV28; D is perhaps TRBD1 (6 bases). Trimming took 2 bases from V and 4 from J, leaving 15 bases between them. Germline V gene lookup returns CDR1 MDHEN and CDR2 SYDVKM. The CDR3 sequence is 15 residues long. CDR3 bases: TGTGCCAGCAGTTTAGGGGGCAGGGAGAGGTACGAGCAGTACTTC. Translating it yields CASSLGGRERYEQYF.

This CDR3 reads CATSRETTLFGGETQYF. The CDR3 DNA follows: TGTGCCACCAGCAGAGAGACGACTTTGTTTGGGGGGGAGACCCAGTACTTC. This chain links TRBV15 with TRBJ2-5; D possibly corresponds to TRBD2 (6 bases). This CDR3 comprises 17 residues. The germline CDR1 and CDR2 sequences are LNHNV and YYDKDF (reference sequence). The V and J ends lost 0 bases and 5 bases respectively, with 19 bases between them.

This clone was found once. The J gene is TRBJ1-2, the V gene TRBV12-3 or TRBV12-4; D gene ambiguous. The CDR3 runs 12 residues. V was shortened by 5 bases and J by 8 bases, with 12 bases between the two germline ends. In DNA, the CDR3 is TGTGCCAGCAGTCCGCGGGAAGAGGGCTACACCTTC. It encodes CASSPREEGYTF.

This chain links TRBV11-2 with TRBJ2-7; maybe TRBD1 (5 bases). The V and J ends lost 5 bases and 3 bases respectively, with 11 bases between them. The CDR3 is made up of 13 amino acids. Germline V gene lookup returns CDR1 SGHAT and CDR2 FQNNGV. The CDR3 DNA reads TGTGCCAGCAGCGAGAAGGGGTACTACGAGCAGTACTTC. This gives the protein CASSEKGYYEQYF.

The V call is TRBV7-8, the J call TRBJ2-2, with D hard to call. V dropped 4 bases and J dropped 5 bases, with 5 bases sitting between them. CDR1 is SGHVS, CDR2 FQNEAQ, per germline. The CDR3 loop spans 12 amino acids. The CDR3 loop reads CASSSLTGELFF. CDR3 DNA: TGTGCCAGCAGCTCCCTAACCGGGGAGCTGTTTTTT.

This clone is a singleton in its sample. The rearrangement joins TRBV19 to TRBJ2-2; D gene uncertain. Trimming shortened V by 9 bases and J by 0 bases, and 2 bases separated the two germline ends. Germline CDR1 and CDR2: LNHDA and SQIVND (reference sequence). CDR3 length equals 11 residues. The CDR3 coding sequence is TGTGCCAGCTCGAACACCGGGGAGCTGTTTTTT. This encodes CASSNTGELFF.